These 27 T cell receptor beta chains were sequenced from one sample in a study of blood T cells in healthy people across ages. A J-beta primer mix and a sample-barcoded 5' primer were used in a second PCR of about 6 to 12 cycles. TCRdb passed the 5' RACE reads through MiXCR, listing each CDR3 protein once. The table shows 550,000 to 700,000 distinct CDR3 sequences, with 25% to 30% occurring only once. Material for sequencing was blood. Every receptor here comes from a woman between 70 and 85 years old in good health.

This clonotype was picked up a small number of times. The chain uses TRBV7-2 and TRBJ1-1; D call uncertain. Germline V CDR1 and CDR2: SGHTA, FQGNSA. The ends were cut back, 5 bases at V and 5 bases at J, with 18 bases in the middle. The CDR3 extends over 15 amino acids. The CDR3 protein is CASSQTHSWGTEAFF. The CDR3 coding sequence is TGTGCCAGCAGCCAAACTCACAGTTGGGGTACTGAAGCTTTCTTT.

The gene calls are TRBV20-1 and TRBJ2-5, with D possibly TRBD1 on 5 matching bases. This CDR3 is built from 14 residues. Trimming took off 4 bases at V and 5 bases at J, with 17 bases between the two ends. The germline V gene encodes CDR1 DFQATT and CDR2 SNEGSKA (reference sequence). CDR3 in DNA: TGCAGTGCTATACCCGGGTCAGGGATGGAGACCCAGTACTTC. Its translation: CSAIPGSGMETQYF.

The chain joins TRBV19 to TRBJ1-2, with 8 bases aligning to TRBD1. The CDR3 loop spans 15 amino acids. The junction had 11 bases not matched to a gene; V was cut back by 3 bases and J by 8 bases. Germline-derived CDR1 and CDR2 are LNHDA and SQIVND (reference sequence). CDR3 in amino acids: CASSISGTGPSGYTF. Here the CDR3 DNA reads TGTGCCAGTAGTATCTCCGGGACAGGCCCCTCGGGCTACACCTTC.

Turning to this clonotype: The CDR3 does not close with the conserved phenylalanine or tryptophan, likely indicating a read error. As DNA, the CDR3 is TGCGCCAGCAGCCAACTGGGTGGGGCCCATGAGCAGTTCCTC. Translation gives CASSQLGGAHEQFL. The V and J genes are TRBV5-1 and TRBJ2-1, with D maybe TRBD1 (5 bases). The V and J ends lost 4 bases and 8 bases respectively, with 16 bases between them. The V gene's germline CDR1 is SGHRS and CDR2 YFSETQ. This CDR3 is 14 amino acids long.

This sequence joins TRBV9 and TRBJ1-2; D is unclear. Germline V gene sequence: CDR1 SGDLS, CDR2 YYNGEE. CDR3 size: 14 residues. Between the trimmed V and J ends, which lost 4 bases and 1 base, there was a span of 11 bases. The DNA of the CDR3 is TGTGCCAGCAGCCCCCAGCGGGGTAACTATGGCTACACCTTC. Amino acids: CASSPQRGNYGYTF.

V is TRBV5-4 and J is TRBJ2-7; TRBD2 aligns across 11 bases. The trim removed 3 bases at V and 0 bases at J, leaving 5 bases unmatched. CDR1 is SGHNT, CDR2 YYREEE, per germline (reference sequence). The CDR3 totals 16 residues. The CDR3 loop is CASSSGTSGSSYEQYF. CDR3 in DNA: TGTGCCAGCAGCTCCGGGACTAGCGGCAGCTCCTACGAGCAGTACTTC.

The V gene is TRBV2, the J gene TRBJ2-7; TRBD1 is a possible D gene (6 bases). V lost 0 bases and J 12 bases, leaving 18 bases between the germline ends. Germline V gene sequence: CDR1 SNHLY, CDR2 FYNNEI. The CDR3 spans 14 residues. CDR3 bases: TGTGCCAGCAGTGAAGCCCATACAGGGACCAAGCGGTACTTC. It encodes CASSEAHTGTKRYF.

The CDR3 DNA sequence: TGTGCCAGCAGTCCTCCGGGACAACGGATGAACACTGAAGCTTTCTTT. Its protein product is CASSPPGQRMNTEAFF. The genes are TRBV6-2 or TRBV6-3 and TRBJ1-1; a weak D match, TRBD1 (6 bases). This CDR3 region has 16 residues. Trimming pared 5 bases from V and 0 bases from J, leaving 16 bases between. Germline V gives CDR1 MNHEY, CDR2 SVGEGT.

This chain joins TRBV27 and TRBJ1-2, with D unclear. The CDR3 covers 17 residues. The V end lost 0 bases, the J end lost 2 bases, and 16 bases lay between the germline ends. The germline V gene has CDR1 MNHEY and CDR2 SMNVEV (reference sequence). Here the CDR3 reads CASSLSRAGRLNYGYTF. CDR3 coding DNA: TGTGCCAGCAGTTTATCGCGAGCGGGAAGATTAAACTATGGCTACACCTTC.

This clonotype has a handful of counts. The chain couples TRBV20-1 to TRBJ1-6, with no clear D. Germline values: CDR1 DFQATT, CDR2 SNEGSKA (reference sequence). V shed 3 bases and J shed 6 bases, with 12 bases lying between them. This CDR3 has 14 residues. CDR3 sequence reads: CSARVDGSNSPLHF. The CDR3 DNA reads as TGCAGTGCTAGGGTAGACGGATCTAATTCACCCCTCCACTTT.

V gene TRBV4-3 combines with J gene TRBJ1-6; the D gene is possibly TRBD1 (5 bases). Trimming took off 0 bases at V and 10 bases at J, with 16 bases between the two ends. The CDR3 is 16 residues long. Germline V gene data show CDR1 as LGHNA and CDR2 as YSLEER. The CDR3 DNA reads as TGCGCCAGCAGCCAAGAGCTGGGGCAGCAGCACTCACCCCTCCACTTT. Protein sequence: CASSQELGQQHSPLHF.

V usage is TRBV2 and J usage is TRBJ2-7, with 7 bases identical to TRBD2. V lost 2 bases and J lost 7; bases outside the gene matches: 5. CDR3 size: 13 residues. The germline V gene has CDR1 SNHLY and CDR2 FYNNEI. CDR3 in amino acids: CASSEWRGGEQYF. CDR3 bases: TGTGCCAGCAGTGAATGGAGGGGAGGGGAGCAGTACTTC.

This clonotype came up a few times. CDR3 in DNA: TGTGCCAGCAGCAAAGAAGTGGACAGGGGGGACTCCTACAATGAGCAGTTCTTC. As protein: CASSKEVDRGDSYNEQFF. The genes are TRBV21-1 and TRBJ2-1; TRBD1 is taken as the D call from the table, unchecked against the DNA. TRBV21-1 counts as a pseudogene. This CDR3 spans 18 amino acids.

This clonotype was counted a few times. J is TRBJ2-3 and V is TRBV12-3 or TRBV12-4, with 11 positions matching TRBD2. The CDR3 spans 16 residues. V gave up 2 bases and J gave up 5 bases; unmatched junction bases: 6. CDR3 region: CASSLTSGGKGDTQYF. Here the CDR3 DNA reads TGTGCCAGCAGTTTAACTAGCGGGGGAAAAGGAGATACGCAGTATTTT.

V is TRBV20-1 and J is TRBJ2-1; TRBD1 might be the D (5 bases). Germline V gene lookup returns CDR1 DFQATT and CDR2 SNEGSKA (reference sequence). This CDR3 spans 13 amino acids. Trimming took 3 bases from V and 7 from J, leaving 13 bases between them. The CDR3 spells CSASDSFHNEQFF. As DNA, the CDR3 is TGCAGTGCTAGCGACAGTTTTCATAATGAGCAGTTCTTC.

The rearrangement links TRBV10-2 to TRBJ2-1, with 9 bases lining up with TRBD2. Germline trimming cut 9 bases from V and 5 bases from J; bases unmatched to any gene: 5. This CDR3 contains 13 residues. Germline lookup yields CDR1 WSHSY and CDR2 SAAADI. The CDR3 is CARSGLADNEQFF. Written as DNA, the CDR3 is TGCGCCAGGTCGGGACTAGCAGACAATGAGCAGTTCTTC.

Remarks on this clonotype: A much larger clonotype is one base distant, so this may be a read error. The V and J genes are TRBV7-2 and TRBJ1-1, with 7 bases identical to TRBD1. The length of the CDR3 is 14 residues. V lost 3 bases, J lost 1 base, and 2 bases stayed unmatched. Germline CDR1 reads SGHTA; CDR2 reads FQGNSA. CDR3 residues: CASSFGQANTEAFF. CDR3 coding DNA: TGTGCCAGCAGCTTTGGACAGGCGAACACTGAAGCTTTCTTT.

The chain carries TRBV15 and TRBJ2-3; 7 nucleotides match TRBD2. This CDR3 comprises 13 residues. Germline V CDR1 and CDR2: LNHNV, YYDKDF (reference sequence). After removal of 3 bases from V and 14 bases from J, the junction contained 11 bases not matched to a gene. CDR3 in amino acids: CATSRTRDTGGYF. DNA for the CDR3: TGTGCCACCAGCAGGACACGCGACACGGGGGGGTATTTT.

The J gene is TRBJ1-2, the V gene TRBV6-4; D is unclear. The CDR3 extends over 13 amino acids. V was trimmed by 4 bases and J by 3 bases, leaving 9 bases between them. Germline CDR1 and CDR2: MRHNA and SNTAGT. CDR3 residues: CASSGPNDYGYTF. CDR3 coding DNA: TGTGCCAGCAGTGGACCGAACGACTATGGCTACACCTTC.

The chain combines TRBV5-1 with TRBJ2-1, with D possibly TRBD2 on 5 matching bases. This CDR3 region has 12 residues. Per germline, CDR1 SGHRS and CDR2 YFSETQ. Trimming took 5 bases from V and 7 from J, leaving 10 bases between them. CDR3 sequence reads: CASRGRGNEQFF. CDR3 bases: TGCGCCAGCAGGGGTCGGGGAAATGAGCAGTTCTTC.

Only a few counts were recorded for this clonotype. V usage is TRBV20-1 and J usage is TRBJ2-5; D ambiguous. The ends were cut back, 1 base at V and 1 base at J, with 10 bases in the middle. The CDR3 loop spans 14 amino acids. Germline CDR1 and CDR2: DFQATT and SNEGSKA (reference sequence). The chain's CDR3 is CSARGWESQETQYF. The CDR3 region has the DNA TGCAGTGCTAGAGGGTGGGAATCCCAAGAGACCCAGTACTTC.

This clonotype has at least ten counts. The V and J genes are TRBV7-2 and TRBJ1-5, with TRBD1 matching 8 bases. Germline V gene lookup returns CDR1 SGHTA and CDR2 FQGNSA. The CDR3 is 15 residues long. V trimming: 1 base; J trimming: 1 base; junction bases outside the gene matches: 0. The CDR3 reads CASSLDRGSNQPQHF. CDR3 DNA: TGTGCCAGCAGCTTAGACAGGGGGAGCAATCAGCCCCAGCATTTT.

This clonotype showed up just a few times. The V and J genes are TRBV6-5 and TRBJ2-7, with D uncertain. V lost 2 bases and J lost 0, with 11 bases in between. The CDR3 runs to 15 residues. Germline V gene lookup returns CDR1 MNHEY and CDR2 SVGAGI. CDR3 in DNA: TGTGCCAGCAGTTACAGGGAAAGAGGCTCCTACGAGCAGTACTTC. Encoded protein: CASSYRERGSYEQYF.

This clonotype was counted between two and nine times. The gene calls are TRBV20-1 and TRBJ1-2; TRBD1 aligns across 9 bases. Trimming removed 5 bases from V and 8 bases from J; junction bases left unmatched: 9. Per the germline V gene, CDR1 is DFQATT and CDR2 is SNEGSKA (reference sequence). This CDR3 contains 13 residues. The DNA of the CDR3 is TGCAGTGCTCCCACAGGGGGCGCTGGGGGCTACACCTTC. The encoded protein is CSAPTGGAGGYTF.

This clonotype turned up a few times. This chain uses TRBV20-1 with TRBJ2-5, with 9 bases aligning to TRBD1. Losses at the gene ends were 6 bases for V and 1 base for J; bases not matched to a gene: 9. This CDR3 comprises 15 residues. Per germline, CDR1 DFQATT and CDR2 SNEGSKA (reference sequence). CDR3 in amino acids: CSATGQGGVQETQYF. The CDR3 nucleotides are TGCAGTGCGACGGGACAGGGAGGAGTCCAAGAGACCCAGTACTTC.

In this sample, this clonotype turned up a few times. This chain connects TRBV15 to TRBJ2-1, with 7 bases lining up with TRBD2. Trimming cost V 1 base and J 1 base; bases outside gene matches: 4. The length of the CDR3 is 16 residues. Germline CDR1 is LNHNV and CDR2 is YYDKDF (reference sequence). The CDR3 nucleotides read TGTGCCACCAGCAGAGGCGGCGGGGGATCCTACAATGAGCAGTTCTTC. Encoded protein: CATSRGGGGSYNEQFF.

This clonotype was seen at least ten times. This rearrangement joins TRBV7-3 to TRBJ2-1; TRBD1 aligns across 7 bases. The V gene end was trimmed by 6 bases and the J gene end by 7 bases; junction bases not matched to a gene: 3. This CDR3 is 12 amino acids long. Per the germline V gene, CDR1 is SGHTA and CDR2 is FQGTGA. CDR3 sequence (DNA): TGTGCCAGCAGTTTACAGGGGAATGAGCAGTTCTTC. Translation: CASSLQGNEQFF.